This T cell receptor beta chain was observed in a study of T cells in Graves' hyperthyroidism and ophthalmopathy. Researchers barred patients who had uncontrolled infection, other autoimmune disease, pregnancy or lactation. What was amplified from RNA transcripts were TCR beta CDR3 regions. During a first-round RT-PCR of the TCR CDR3, the HTBI primer set was used. Using its own MiXCR run on the multiplex PCR reads, TCRdb lists one record per CDR3 protein. The table has some 800,000 distinct CDR3 sequences, 38% seen once. Trimming removed 3 bases from V and 6 bases from J, with 5 bases in between. The CDR3 contains 11 residues. Germline CDR1 is SGHTA and CDR2 is FQGNSA. In its sample, this clonotype was seen a few times.

The sequence came from a man between 18 and 29 years old with Graves' hyperthyroidism. The gene calls are TRBV7-2 and TRBJ2-5; no clear D. The source material was blood. The CDR3 DNA is TGTGCCAGCAGCTTGGATCAGACCCAGTACTTC. Residues: CASSLDQTQYF.